This is a list of T cell receptor beta chains from one sample in a study of blood T cell repertoires in COVID-19. The table came from immunoSEQ multiplex PCR; TCRdb's copy has only in-frame clones and leaves some out. The sample has 200,000 to 250,000 clones; around 84% are singletons. The sequenced sample consisted of peripheral blood. Every receptor here comes from a man aged 50-59 years who had recovered from COVID-19. Both conserved end residues are part of each CDR3. Fields, in order: V gene, J gene, D gene, clone size, CDR3 DNA, CDR3 protein. D genes are given only for firm matches. Expanded clones are given a class, and other clones once, few, many or no size at all.

V gene: TRBV3-1/TRBV3-2
J gene: TRBJ2-7
D gene: TRBD1
clone size: NA
CDR3 DNA: TGTGCCAGCAGCCCGGGACAGGGCCCCTACGAGCAGTACTTC
CDR3 protein: CASSPGQGPYEQYF

V gene: TRBV15
J gene: TRBJ2-7
D gene: NA
clone size: NA
CDR3 DNA: TGTGCCACCAGCACACTCTACGAGCAGTACTTC
CDR3 protein: CATSTLYEQYF

V gene: TRBV28
J gene: TRBJ2-5
D gene: NA
clone size: NA
CDR3 DNA: TGTGCCAGCAGTCCAGGTCCCCGGGGGACCCAGTACTTC
CDR3 protein: CASSPGPRGTQYF

V gene: TRBV7-6
J gene: TRBJ2-7
D gene: TRBD2
clone size: NA
CDR3 DNA: TGTGCCAGCAGCTTGAGACTAGCGGGAACCGAGCAGTACTTC
CDR3 protein: CASSLRLAGTEQYF

V gene: TRBV30
J gene: TRBJ1-3
D gene: TRBD1
clone size: NA
CDR3 DNA: TGTGCCTGGAGGAGTCGGACAGGGTATGGAAACACCATATATTTT
CDR3 protein: CAWRSRTGYGNTIYF

V gene: TRBV18
J gene: TRBJ2-3
D gene: TRBD2
clone size: once
CDR3 DNA: TGTGCCAGCTCACCAATAGCGGGAAAGGGCTTCACAGATACGCAGTATTTT
CDR3 protein: CASSPIAGKGFTDTQYF

V gene: TRBV5-4
J gene: TRBJ1-1
D gene: NA
clone size: NA
CDR3 DNA: TGTGCCAGCAGCTTGAAAGGGGGTTCGAACACTGAAGCTTTCTTT
CDR3 protein: CASSLKGGSNTEAFF

V gene: TRBV27
J gene: TRBJ1-5
D gene: NA
clone size: NA
CDR3 DNA: TGTGCCAGCAGTAAGGGGGGGGTTTTGGGGAGGCAGCCCCAGCATTTT
CDR3 protein: CASSKGGVLGRQPQHF

V gene: TRBV28
J gene: TRBJ2-3
D gene: TRBD2
clone size: NA
CDR3 DNA: TGTGCCAGCAGCTCGCTAGCGGGAGGGACAGATACGCAGTATTTT
CDR3 protein: CASSSLAGGTDTQYF

V gene: TRBV28
J gene: TRBJ1-3
D gene: NA
clone size: few
CDR3 DNA: TGTGCCAGCGTAGGGGCGAATTTGGGAAACACCATATATTTT
CDR3 protein: CASVGANLGNTIYF

V gene: TRBV6-5
J gene: TRBJ2-7
D gene: NA
clone size: NA
CDR3 DNA: TGTGCCAGCAGTTACGTTCCCCGGGAAGAATACGAGCAGTACTTC
CDR3 protein: CASSYVPREEYEQYF

V gene: TRBV6-5
J gene: TRBJ1-2
D gene: TRBD1
clone size: NA
CDR3 DNA: TGTGCCAGCTCCGGGACAGGGTTATCACTTGGTGGCTACACCTTC
CDR3 protein: CASSGTGLSLGGYTF

V gene: TRBV6-4
J gene: TRBJ2-1
D gene: TRBD1
clone size: NA
CDR3 DNA: TGTGCCAGCAGTAGAGTGACAGGGGGTAATGAGCAGTTCTTC
CDR3 protein: CASSRVTGGNEQFF

V gene: TRBV28
J gene: TRBJ1-5
D gene: NA
clone size: few
CDR3 DNA: TGTGCCAGCAGTCAACCGACTTATCAGCCCCAGCATTTT
CDR3 protein: CASSQPTYQPQHF

V gene: TRBV9
J gene: TRBJ2-1
D gene: NA
clone size: NA
CDR3 DNA: TGTGCCAGCAGCGTATTATTCTCTAGCTCCTACAATGAGCAGTTCTTC
CDR3 protein: CASSVLFSSSYNEQFF

V gene: TRBV6-4
J gene: TRBJ2-7
D gene: NA
clone size: NA
CDR3 DNA: TGTGCCAGCAGTGCCGTAGGGTTACAGGGGAGGCACTTC
CDR3 protein: CASSAVGLQGRHF

V gene: TRBV18
J gene: TRBJ2-7
D gene: TRBD1
clone size: NA
CDR3 DNA: TGTGCCAGCTCACCAAGACAGGGGAGCGAGCAGTACTTC
CDR3 protein: CASSPRQGSEQYF

V gene: TRBV6-1
J gene: TRBJ1-3
D gene: NA
clone size: few
CDR3 DNA: TGTGCCAGCAGTGAATCAACCTTCGGGACAGGAAACACCATATATTTT
CDR3 protein: CASSESTFGTGNTIYF

V gene: TRBV19
J gene: TRBJ1-5
D gene: NA
clone size: NA
CDR3 DNA: TGTGCCAGTAGTCCCTTTTCGGAGCAACAGCCCCAGCATTTT
CDR3 protein: CASSPFSEQQPQHF

V gene: TRBV4-1
J gene: TRBJ1-1
D gene: NA
clone size: few
CDR3 DNA: TGCGCCAGCAGCCAAGGGGCCAGCAACACTGAAGCTTTCTTT
CDR3 protein: CASSQGASNTEAFF

V gene: TRBV2
J gene: TRBJ1-5
D gene: NA
clone size: NA
CDR3 DNA: TGTGCCAGCAGGGGGGGGCTTAGCAATCAGCCCCAGCATTTT
CDR3 protein: CASRGGLSNQPQHF

V gene: TRBV5-8
J gene: TRBJ2-1
D gene: TRBD2
clone size: NA
CDR3 DNA: TGTGCCAGCAGCTTGTGGACTAGCGGGAGGGGGGGTGAGCAGTTCTTC
CDR3 protein: CASSLWTSGRGGEQFF

V gene: TRBV5-1
J gene: TRBJ2-3
D gene: TRBD2
clone size: NA
CDR3 DNA: TGCGCCAGCAGCTCAGGGACTAGCGGGAGGGATACGCAGTATTTT
CDR3 protein: CASSSGTSGRDTQYF

V gene: TRBV28
J gene: TRBJ2-1
D gene: TRBD1
clone size: NA
CDR3 DNA: TGTGCCAGCAGTACAAACCAGAGGGACAGGGGGAGATCGGGTGAGCAGTTCTTC
CDR3 protein: CASSTNQRDRGRSGEQFF

V gene: TRBV27
J gene: TRBJ2-7
D gene: TRBD1
clone size: NA
CDR3 DNA: TGTGCCAGCAGTGTTGGACAGGGAATCTCCTACGAGCAGTACTTC
CDR3 protein: CASSVGQGISYEQYF

V gene: TRBV7-6
J gene: TRBJ2-7
D gene: TRBD2
clone size: NA
CDR3 DNA: TGTGCCAGCAGCTTAGGAGTGGCGGGAGGGCTTGGGGAGCAGTACTTC
CDR3 protein: CASSLGVAGGLGEQYF

V gene: TRBV9
J gene: TRBJ2-1
D gene: TRBD2
clone size: NA
CDR3 DNA: TGTGCCAGCAGCGTAGCGGGAGGGATCTACAATGAGCAGTTCTTC
CDR3 protein: CASSVAGGIYNEQFF

V gene: TRBV2
J gene: TRBJ1-5
D gene: NA
clone size: NA
CDR3 DNA: TGTGCCAGCACCTCACAGAATAGCAATCAGCCCCAGCATTTT
CDR3 protein: CASTSQNSNQPQHF

V gene: TRBV7-2
J gene: TRBJ1-1
D gene: NA
clone size: NA
CDR3 DNA: TGTGCCAGCAGCCGGGATGGCTTGGGCACTGAAGCTTTCTTT
CDR3 protein: CASSRDGLGTEAFF